A single sample gave rise to the 5 T cell receptor beta chains below, sequenced in a study listed by TCRdb under 2016. Receptor amplification or capture employed RT-PCR. The data were produced on an Illumina MiSeq. In TCRdb, the public reads were trimmed at Q25 with fastp and aligned with MiXCR, with productive beta chains retained. Each record represents a unique CDR3 protein, reported with the most common genes and DNA among its rows. Here the sample has fewer than 800,000 distinct CDR3 sequences; 11% to 15% occur a single time. The ten most abundant clones make up roughly 3.9% of the sample. The sample consisted of memory CD4+ T cells from blood. All receptors come from a female donor in good health, serving as a healthy control.

This clonotype was recorded many times. The chain combines TRBV11-2 with TRBJ2-1; the match to TRBD1 covers 9 bases. The trim removed 2 bases at V and 8 bases at J, leaving 7 bases unmatched. Germline V gene lookup returns CDR1 SGHAT and CDR2 FQNNGV. The length of the CDR3 is 15 residues. DNA for the CDR3: TGTGCCAGCAGCTTACACAGGGGGCTAGCGGATGAGCAGTTCTTC. Protein sequence: CASSLHRGLADEQFF.

This clonotype showed up just a few times. The chain uses TRBV7-8 and TRBJ2-2; D unclear. CDR1 SGHVS and CDR2 FQNEAQ come from the germline V gene. The CDR3 spans 16 residues. V was shortened by 1 base and J by 0 bases, with 9 bases between the two germline ends. CDR3 sequence reads: CASSLVGPANTGELFF. Here the CDR3 DNA reads TGTGCCAGCAGCTTAGTCGGTCCTGCGAACACCGGGGAGCTGTTTTTT.

The chain couples TRBV7-6 to TRBJ2-3; 8 bases align to TRBD2. Germline V gene data show CDR1 as SGHVS and CDR2 as FNYEAQ. V shed 5 bases, J shed 4 bases, and the junction held 8 bases outside the gene matches. CDR3 size: 15 residues. CDR3 residues: CASSPLAASSDTQYF. CDR3 coding DNA: TGTGCCAGCAGCCCACTAGCGGCGTCTTCAGATACGCAGTATTTT.

This clonotype was seen many times. The V gene is TRBV20-1, the J gene TRBJ2-5; no firm D call. Looked up from germline, CDR1 is DFQATT and CDR2 is SNEGSKA (reference sequence). This CDR3 has 13 residues. V dropped 0 bases and J dropped 2 bases, with 7 bases sitting between them. Written as DNA, the CDR3 is TGCAGTGCTAGAGACAGTAATCAAGAGACCCAGTACTTC. Its protein product is CSARDSNQETQYF.

The rearrangement joins TRBV4-3 to TRBJ2-3, with TRBD2 matching over 7 bases. Germline V gives CDR1 LGHNA, CDR2 YSLEER. The CDR3 spans 14 residues. The trim removed 4 bases at V and 4 bases at J, leaving 5 bases unmatched. This CDR3 is CASSLSREADTQYF. CDR3 in DNA: TGCGCCAGCAGCCTATCACGGGAGGCAGATACGCAGTATTTT.